Presented here are 30 T cell receptor beta chains from one specimen sequenced in a study of CXCR3-negative and CXCR3-positive naive CD8 T cells. The method, 5' RACE with UMI labels, was used to prepare the TRB cDNA libraries. Reanalyzing the 5' RACE reads, TCRdb keeps one entry per CDR3 protein, without DNA. The specimen's table records 50,000 to 55,000 distinct CDR3 sequences. The sequencing input was naive CXCR3- CD8+ T cells from blood. The subset here: CD45RO-CCR7+CD27+CD95- naive CD8+ T cells lacking CXCR3 (TNR3-). The receptor source for this set is a human donor in good health. Some clones in this sample may be carry-over from other donors' samples.

The rearrangement links TRBV28 to TRBJ2-7; TCRdb calls TRBD1, which cannot be checked without DNA. The CDR3 is 12 residues long. The germline V gene has CDR1 MDHEN and CDR2 SYDVKM. The CDR3 reads CASTPNIYEQYF. The complete variable domain, with remaining parts taken from reference TRBV28 and TRBJ2-7, reads DVKVTQSSRYLVKRTGEKVFLECVQDMDHENMFWYRQDPGLGLRLIYFSYDVKMKEKGDIPEGYSVSREKKERFSLILESASTNQTSMYLCASTPNIYEQYFGPGTRLTVT.

The chain uses TRBV12-3 or TRBV12-4 and TRBJ1-5; TCRdb names TRBD1, which stays unverified in the absence of DNA. The CDR3 spans 14 residues. The CDR3 sequence: CASSLGATHQPQHF.

This chain links TRBV7-6 with TRBJ2-7; with no DNA, the TCRdb D assignment of TRBD2 cannot be verified. From germline, CDR1 is SGHVS and CDR2 FNYEAQ. The CDR3 runs 15 residues. This CDR3 reads CASTLRPASGYEQYF.

This CDR3 reads CASSLAAEMNTEAFF. V usage is TRBV7-9 and J usage is TRBJ1-1. Germline CDR1 and CDR2: SEHNR and FQNEAQ (reference sequence). This CDR3 comprises 15 residues.

The chain has TRBV7-9 and TRBJ2-1; the D call of TRBD2 rests on TCRdb alone, since no DNA is present to check it. CDR1 and CDR2 from the germline V gene are SEHNR and FQNEAQ (reference sequence). The CDR3 is 13 residues long. CDR3 loop: CASSPRLSNEQFF.

V is TRBV4-1 and J is TRBJ2-7; checking the TCRdb D call of TRBD1 is not possible without DNA. Germline CDR1 reads MGHRA; CDR2 reads YSYEKL. The CDR3 runs 15 residues. CDR3: CASSQAGGLSYEQYF.

This sequence joins TRBV29-1 and TRBJ2-1; with no DNA, the TCRdb D assignment of TRBD1 cannot be verified. The germline CDR1 and CDR2 sequences are SQVTM and ANQGSEA. The length of the CDR3 is 14 residues. CDR3 region: CSVGTGLNYNEQFF.

The genes are TRBV6-2 or TRBV6-3 and TRBJ2-3; TCRdb indicates TRBD2, and absent DNA this call remains unverified. Germline-derived CDR1 and CDR2 are MNHEY and SVGEGT. CDR3 size: 17 residues. CDR3: CASSYGLAGAPGDTQYF.

Here the CDR3 reads CASSLSDYGYTF. The chain combines TRBV13 with TRBJ1-2. This CDR3 has 12 amino acids. Germline V gives CDR1 PRHDT, CDR2 FYEKMQ (reference sequence). Drawing the rest from reference TRBV13 and TRBJ1-2, the complete variable domain is AAGVIQSPRHLIKEKRETATLKCYPIPRHDTVYWYQQGPGQDPQFLISFYEKMQSDKGSIPDRFSAQQFSDYHSELNMSSLELGDSALYFCASSLSDYGYTFGSGTRLTVV.

The V gene is TRBV11-2, the J gene TRBJ2-1; TCRdb picks TRBD1, but there is no DNA to check that call. This CDR3 is built from 16 residues. Germline assignment: CDR1 SGHAT and CDR2 FQNNGV. CDR3 protein: CASSHPGGPSYNEQFF.

V gene TRBV29-1 combines with J gene TRBJ2-7; as DNA is missing, the TRBD2 call by TCRdb cannot be tested. Per the germline V gene, CDR1 is SQVTM and CDR2 is ANQGSEA. CDR3 size: 14 residues. CDR3 protein: CSVEEVVGGYEQYF.

The rearrangement uses TRBV7-3 and TRBJ2-7; TCRdb picks TRBD1, but there is no DNA to check that call. CDR3 length equals 15 residues. The germline CDR1 and CDR2 sequences are SGHTA and FQGTGA. The CDR3 is CASSQSGTGVYEQYF. The full variable domain, with the rest looked up from reference TRBV7-3 and TRBJ2-7, is GAGVSQTPSNKVTEKGKYVELRCDPISGHTALYWYRQSLGQGPEFLIYFQGTGAADDSGLPNDRFFAVRPEGSVSTLKIQRTERGDSAVYLCASSQSGTGVYEQYFGPGTRLTVT.

This chain links TRBV27 with TRBJ2-5; TCRdb lists TRBD2, though no DNA is available to test this call. There are 15 residues in the CDR3. CDR1 is MNHEY, CDR2 SMNVEV, per germline (reference sequence). The chain's CDR3 is CASSLSGGVGETQYF.

The V gene is TRBV5-1, the J gene TRBJ2-2. The CDR3 length is 11 residues. Germline assignment: CDR1 SGHRS and CDR2 YFSETQ. The CDR3 is CASSLSGELFF.

The chain carries TRBV25-1 and TRBJ2-5; TCRdb gives TRBD2 as the D gene, but with no DNA this cannot be confirmed. CDR1 MGHDK and CDR2 SYGVNS come from the germline V gene. The CDR3 is made up of 15 amino acids. CDR3 residues: CASSEGLAQGETQYF.

J is TRBJ1-4 and V is TRBV28; TCRdb proposes TRBD1, but this gene call is untestable without DNA. The CDR3 contains 17 residues. The germline CDR1 and CDR2 sequences are MDHEN and SYDVKM. CDR3 residues: CASSFQNMGLGNEKLFF.

The rearrangement uses TRBV28 and TRBJ2-1. CDR3 length: 14 amino acids. Germline V gene sequence: CDR1 MDHEN, CDR2 SYDVKM. CDR3 amino acids: CASKERSSYNEQFF.

This chain links TRBV20-1 with TRBJ2-7; absent DNA, TCRdb's TRBD2 call cannot be checked. Germline V gene lookup returns CDR1 DFQATT and CDR2 SNEGSKA (reference sequence). CDR3 length: 13 amino acids. The CDR3: CSARELAGYEQYF.

The V call is TRBV7-2, the J call TRBJ2-7; the TRBD1 assignment by TCRdb is unverifiable without DNA. The CDR3 is 14 residues long. CDR1 and CDR2 from the germline V gene are SGHTA and FQGNSA. CDR3 sequence reads: CASSFWDPSYEQYF.

This chain links TRBV7-9 with TRBJ1-1. The CDR3 covers 11 residues. The germline V gene has CDR1 SEHNR and CDR2 FQNEAQ (reference sequence). The CDR3 protein is CASSFLTEAFF.

The V and J genes are TRBV5-1 and TRBJ2-7; TCRdb picks TRBD2, but there is no DNA to check that call. The CDR3 is made up of 14 amino acids. Germline V CDR1 and CDR2: SGHRS, YFSETQ. CDR3 protein: CASSLAVHSYEQYF.

The CDR3 region is CSVEALRPQGVGPYGYTF. The gene calls are TRBV29-1 and TRBJ1-2; TCRdb's D gene call, TRBD1, goes unchecked for lack of DNA. The CDR3 consists of 18 residues. CDR1 is SQVTM and CDR2 is ANQGSEA in the germline V gene.

The rearrangement uses TRBV4-2 and TRBJ1-2; there is no DNA to check the TCRdb D call of TRBD1. This CDR3 spans 16 amino acids. The V gene's germline CDR1 is LGHNA and CDR2 YNFKEQ. CDR3 in amino acids: CASSQEDRDPNYGYTF.

The chain combines TRBV12-3 or TRBV12-4 with TRBJ2-7; TCRdb's D call, TRBD1, is unchecked because there is no DNA. CDR3 size: 14 residues. This CDR3 reads CASSLWDRTYEQYF.

V is TRBV12-3 or TRBV12-4 and J is TRBJ1-1; TCRdb reports TRBD1, a call that lacks DNA to check it against. The CDR3 is 20 amino acids. CDR3 amino acids: CASSFTPSPDRGIGNTEAFF.

The V call is TRBV7-8, the J call TRBJ2-5; TCRdb reports TRBD2, a call that lacks DNA to check it against. Germline-derived CDR1 and CDR2 are SGHVS and FQNEAQ. The CDR3 has 15 residues. Here the CDR3 reads CASSLTSGSRETQYF.

V is TRBV28 and J is TRBJ2-5; the D call of TRBD1 rests on TCRdb alone, since no DNA is present to check it. The CDR3 covers 17 residues. In germline, CDR1 is MDHEN, CDR2 SYDVKM. CDR3 sequence: CASSPLPRQGGYETQYF.

The rearrangement uses TRBV24-1 and TRBJ2-1; TCRdb's D call, TRBD1, is unchecked because there is no DNA. This CDR3 has 13 residues. Per the germline V gene, CDR1 is KGHDR and CDR2 is SFDVKD. Here the CDR3 reads CATQGQGVYEQFF.

The V and J genes are TRBV6-2 or TRBV6-3 and TRBJ1-1; TCRdb designates TRBD1, a call that cannot be tested without DNA. The CDR3 spans 15 residues. CDR1 MNHEY and CDR2 SVGEGT come from the germline V gene. CDR3 amino acids: CASVWGVGRATEAFF.

The J gene is TRBJ2-1, the V gene TRBV7-9. The CDR3 runs 13 residues. Per the germline V gene, CDR1 is SEHNR and CDR2 is FQNEAQ (reference sequence). The CDR3 loop is CASSSSFYNEQFF. The whole variable domain, filled in from reference TRBV7-9 and TRBJ2-1, reads DTGVSQNPRHKITKRGQNVTFRCDPISEHNRLYWYRQTLGQGPEFLTYFQNEAQLEKSRLLSDRFSAERPKGSFSTLEIQRTEQGDSAMYLCASSSSFYNEQFFGPGTRLTVL.